The 23 T cell receptor beta chains given below trace back to one sample, sequenced in a study of T cell clonality in common variable immunodeficiency. The method was immunoSEQ multiplex PCR; TCRdb's version includes in-frame clones alone and lacks a portion of them. Reported are about 39,000 clones, none seen only once; the ten largest carry approximately 2.8%. The sample consisted of peripheral blood mononuclear cells. The origin of the receptors is a person between 18 and 70 years old in good health.

This clone was seen repeatedly, ten times or more. Read coverage stops 3 residues before the CDR3 terminus; the germline J gene supplies the remainder. The chain recombines TRBV28 with TRBJ1-5; D remains unclear. V was pared by 2 bases and J by 2 bases, with 7 bases between. Germline loops: CDR1 MDHEN, CDR2 SYDVKM. The CDR3 runs to 14 residues. CDR3 DNA, as far as it was read: TGTGCCAGCAGTTTACCCCGGGGCAATCAGCCC. Translated, it gives CASSLPRGNQP. The CDR3 as a whole reads CASSLPRGNQPQHF.

This clone came up many times. The read ends 3 residues before the CDR3 terminus; that terminus is restored from the germline J gene. This chain uses TRBV20-1 with TRBJ2-1, with a possible D match to TRBD2 (6 bases). Germline V gives CDR1 DFQATT, CDR2 SNEGSKA (reference sequence). Trimming pared 5 bases from V and 5 bases from J, leaving 13 bases between. The CDR3 runs 13 residues. The CDR3 is CSAERGLNNEQFF. The CDR3 DNA, read in part, is TGCAGTGCTGAGAGGGGACTTAACAATGAG.

Ten or more counts support this clone. CDR3 residues: CASSQQTSGYQETQYF. CDR3 DNA, as far as it was read: TGTGCCAGCAGCCAGCAGACTAGCGGGTACCAAGAGACC. V usage is TRBV28 and J usage is TRBJ2-5, with 10 bases that match TRBD2. The missing CDR3 end, 3 residues past where the read stops, is filled in from the germline J gene. Per germline, CDR1 MDHEN and CDR2 SYDVKM. The V segment lost 6 bases and the J segment 0 bases; nucleotides outside the gene matches: 7. The length of the CDR3 is 16 residues.

This clone was counted ten times or more. The read gets to within 3 residues of the CDR3 end, and the germline J gene fills in the rest. The rearrangement uses TRBV20-1 and TRBJ2-5; 10 nucleotides agree with TRBD2. CDR1 DFQATT and CDR2 SNEGSKA come from the germline V gene (reference sequence). The CDR3 extends over 14 amino acids. The V and J ends lost 6 bases and 4 bases, in that order; junction bases with no gene match: 8. This chain's CDR3 is CSAILAGARETQYF. The covered CDR3 bases are TGCAGTGCCATCCTAGCGGGAGCGAGAGAGACC.

This clone was observed at least ten times. Here the CDR3 reads CASSSGLRLTEQYF. The CDR3 DNA, read in part, is TGTGCCAGCAGCTCGGGACTAAGACTGACCGAG. The chain employs TRBV7-2 and TRBJ2-7; 7 bases map to TRBD2. The CDR3 end is not reached by the read, which stops 3 residues before it; the germline J gene fills it in. The CDR3 has 14 residues. Germline CDR1 reads SGHTA; CDR2 reads FQGNSA. With 4 bases clipped from V and 6 bases from J, the junction kept 9 bases outside the gene matches.

This clone came up many times. This CDR3 reads CASRGHPRSTQETQYF. The DNA read from the CDR3 is TGTGCCAGCAGGGGACACCCTCGGAGTACCCAAGAGACC. The chain links TRBV28 to TRBJ2-5; weak D call: TRBD1 (6 bases). The CDR3 is cut off 3 residues early in the read; its end comes from the germline J gene. The CDR3 has 16 amino acids. Trimming removed 6 bases from V and 1 base from J, with 18 bases in between. In germline, CDR1 is MDHEN, CDR2 SYDVKM.

This clone was observed many times. The sequenced CDR3 bases are TGTGCCAGCAGCCAAGCCACTCGCTCCTACGAG. It encodes CASSQATRSYE. The complete CDR3 protein is CASSQATRSYEQYF. The genes are TRBV4-2 and TRBJ2-7; D unresolved. The read ends 3 residues early relative to the CDR3; the germline J gene fills the gap. Trimming removed 1 base from V and 0 bases from J, with 7 bases in between. The germline gives CDR1 LGHNA, CDR2 YNFKEQ. The CDR3 covers 14 residues.

This clone was recorded many times. The read falls 3 residues short of the CDR3 end, and the missing part is taken from the germline J gene. This chain connects TRBV6-1 to TRBJ2-5; no clear D. Trimming shortened V by 3 bases and J by 4 bases, and 3 bases separated the two germline ends. The CDR3 runs 11 residues. Germline V CDR1 and CDR2: MNHNS, SASEGT. The CDR3 loop is CASSDLETQYF. CDR3 DNA, as far as it was read: TGTGCCAGCAGTGACTTAGAGACC.

Many counts were recorded for this clone. The read comes to an end 3 residues before the CDR3 does, leaving the germline J gene to fill in the end. The gene calls are TRBV5-1 and TRBJ2-2; tentatively, D is TRBD2 (5 bases). CDR1 SGHRS and CDR2 YFSETQ come from the germline V gene. Trimming removed 4 bases from V and 0 bases from J, with 7 bases in between. The length of the CDR3 is 14 residues. The CDR3 reads CASSEGSNTGELFF. The part of the CDR3 DNA that was read is TGCGCCAGCAGCGAGGGTTCGAACACCGGGGAG.

This clone was counted ten times or more. From the germline J gene comes the end of the CDR3, since the read stops 3 residues before it. The chain uses TRBV2 and TRBJ2-7; TRBD1 is a possible D gene (6 bases). This CDR3 contains 14 residues. Trimming shortened V by 2 bases and J by 0 bases, and 8 bases separated the two germline ends. Germline assignment: CDR1 SNHLY and CDR2 FYNNEI. CDR3 sequence reads: CASSEQGSSYEQYF. CDR3 bases read: TGTGCCAGCAGTGAACAGGGGTCCTCCTACGAG.

This clone was counted only a few times. Coverage ceases 3 residues before the CDR3 finishes, and the germline J gene fills in the end. The chain recombines TRBV5-1 with TRBJ2-7, with 8 bases lining up with TRBD1. V lost 4 bases, J lost 4 bases, and 7 bases stayed unmatched. This CDR3 is built from 14 residues. Germline V gene sequence: CDR1 SGHRS, CDR2 YFSETQ. CDR3 DNA, as far as it was read: TGCGCCAGCAGCGCGGACAGGGCGGCGTACGAG. It yields the protein CASSADRAAYE. In full, the CDR3 reads CASSADRAAYEQYF.

This clone was seen a few times. The read terminates 3 residues before the CDR3 end, so the remaining end is supplied by the germline J gene. This chain links TRBV19 with TRBJ1-2, with 7 nucleotides matching TRBD1. The CDR3 length is 14 residues. Germline assignment: CDR1 LNHDA and CDR2 SQIVND (reference sequence). CDR3 loop: CASSATGSTDTYTF. The CDR3 bases that were read are TGTGCCAGTAGCGCGACAGGGAGCACAGATACC.

This clone appeared a few times. Coverage ceases 3 residues before the CDR3 finishes, and the germline J gene fills in the end. The J gene is TRBJ1-2, the V gene TRBV7-2, with D possibly being TRBD1 (5 bases). This CDR3 comprises 13 residues. CDR1 SGHTA and CDR2 FQGNSA come from the germline V gene. CDR3 DNA (partial): TGTGCCAGCAGCTTAGCCCCGGGGGGGGAC. Protein product: CASSLAPGGD. The full CDR3 protein is CASSLAPGGDYTF.

This clone showed up just a few times. The read gets to within 3 residues of the CDR3 end, and the germline J gene fills in the rest. This chain connects TRBV20-1 to TRBJ1-2; tentatively, D is TRBD1 (5 bases). From germline, CDR1 is DFQATT and CDR2 SNEGSKA (reference sequence). The CDR3 consists of 17 residues. This chain's CDR3 is CSATVLRSGRDLETYTF. The sequenced CDR3 bases are TGCAGTGCTACGGTTTTAAGAAGCGGGAGGGACTTGGAGACC.

This clone was seen many times. The read finishes 3 residues shy of the CDR3 end, and the germline J gene is used to complete it. The V and J genes are TRBV6-1 and TRBJ2-3, with TRBD1 matching over 9 bases. CDR3 length equals 15 residues. J was trimmed by 5 bases and V by 6 bases; bases with no gene match: 9. Germline V gene lookup returns CDR1 MNHNS and CDR2 SASEGT. The CDR3 bases that were read are TGTGCCAGCAGGGAAACAGGGGGCAGGGGAGATACG. Its translation is CASRETGGRGDT. In full, the CDR3 reads CASRETGGRGDTQYF.

At least ten counts were recorded for this clone. Read sequence stops 3 residues before the CDR3 end, and the germline J gene provides the missing end. This chain uses TRBV11-2 with TRBJ2-1; D not resolved. CDR1 and CDR2 (germline): SGHAT, FQNNGV. The CDR3 consists of 11 residues. With 4 bases removed from V and 8 bases from J, the gap between germline ends came to 6 bases. CDR3 DNA, as far as it was read: TGTGCCAGCAGCTCCCAGGATGAG. Its translation is CASSSQDE. The whole CDR3 sequence is CASSSQDEQFF.

This clone has more than one count but fewer than ten. The read terminates 3 residues ahead of where the CDR3 ends, so the germline J gene completes it. The chain has TRBV7-6 and TRBJ1-6; D may be TRBD1 (6 bases). Per the germline V gene, CDR1 is SGHVS and CDR2 is FNYEAQ. The CDR3 is 16 residues long. V lost 0 bases, J lost 8 bases, and 14 bases lay in between. The covered CDR3 bases are TGTGCCAGCAGCTTAGCCGGGACATTAGGAGATTCACCC. Translation: CASSLAGTLGDSP. The whole CDR3 protein is CASSLAGTLGDSPLHF.

This clone appeared many times. The read terminates 3 residues ahead of where the CDR3 ends, so the germline J gene completes it. This sequence joins TRBV29-1 and TRBJ2-1, with D hard to call. The CDR3 extends over 13 amino acids. V was trimmed by 7 bases and J by 1 base, leaving 11 bases between them. From germline, CDR1 is SQVTM and CDR2 ANQGSEA. Partial CDR3 DNA: TGCAGCGGGGTTAGCCTTTCCTACAATGAG. This translates into CSGVSLSYNE. The whole CDR3 sequence is CSGVSLSYNEQFF.

This clone appeared many times. The read stops 3 residues short of the end of the CDR3; the missing end is completed from the germline J gene. The chain joins TRBV23-1 to TRBJ2-3; D not resolved. TRBV23-1 counts as an open reading frame of uncertain function. The CDR3 length is 14 residues. Here the CDR3 reads CASSQHDSNQPQYF. CDR3 DNA, as far as it was read: TGCGCCAGCAGTCAACACGATAGCAATCAGCCG.

This clone was observed at least ten times. The sequence runs out 3 residues before the end of the CDR3; the remainder is reconstructed from the germline J gene. This sequence joins TRBV19 and TRBJ2-1; 13 bases match TRBD2. This CDR3 region has 16 residues. CDR1 and CDR2 (germline): LNHDA, SQIVND (reference sequence). V shed 5 bases and J 6 bases; nucleotides not matched to a gene: 7. The CDR3 DNA, read in part, is TGTGCCAGTAGTCACATCGGACTAGCGGGAGCCAATGAG. Protein product: CASSHIGLAGANE. The CDR3 in its entirety is CASSHIGLAGANEQFF. The whole variable domain, filled in from reference TRBV19 and TRBJ2-1, reads DGGITQSPKYLFRKEGQNVTLSCEQNLNHDAMYWYRQDPGQGLRLIYYSQIVNDFQKGDIAEGYSVSREKKESFPLTVTSAQKNPTAFYLCASSHIGLAGANEQFFGPGTRLTVL.

Of note for this clone: The read is 3 residues too short to cover the CDR3 end, so that end is filled in from the germline J gene. The J gene is TRBJ2-1, the V gene TRBV5-1, with TRBD2 matching over 8 bases. V dropped 1 base and J dropped 6; count of bases not matched to a gene: 3. Looked up from germline, CDR1 is SGHRS and CDR2 is YFSETQ. The CDR3 sequence is 14 residues long. CDR3 in amino acids: CASSLTSGLNEQFF. Partial CDR3 DNA: TGCGCCAGCAGCTTGACTAGCGGTCTCAATGAG.

This clone has a count of ten or more. CDR3 residues: CASSLATTSGSNHEQYF. The CDR3 bases that were read are TGCGCCAGCAGCTTGGCTACAACTAGCGGGAGCAACCACGAG. The chain is built from TRBV5-1 and TRBJ2-7; 11 nucleotides match TRBD2. The CDR3 goes on 3 residues after the read ends, and that part is filled in from the germline J gene. This CDR3 has 17 amino acids. V shed 0 bases and J 5 bases; nucleotides not matched to a gene: 10. Germline V gene data show CDR1 as SGHRS and CDR2 as YFSETQ.

This clone was recorded at least ten times. The CDR3 extends 3 residues past the end of the read, so its final part is completed from the germline J gene. This chain links TRBV10-3 with TRBJ2-1; tentatively, D is TRBD2 (6 bases). The CDR3 sequence is 12 residues long. Trimming took off 4 bases at V and 9 bases at J, with 10 bases between the two ends. The germline CDR1 and CDR2 sequences are ENHRY and SYGVKD. CDR3 loop: CAISGGTFEQFF. The sequenced CDR3 bases are TGTGCCATCAGTGGCGGGACTTTTGAG.